This TCR beta chain is from a study of blood T cells in healthy people across ages. CDR1 and CDR2 from the germline V gene are SGHTA and FQGTGA. This CDR3 is built from 13 residues. On this clonotype itself: What it binds is not known.

General study points: The donors' CMV status was not determined, possibly confounding changes in expanded clonotypes.

Together with a sample-barcoded 5' primer, a J-beta primer mix was included in a second PCR lasting about 7 to 11 cycles. MiXCR was run by TCRdb on the 5' RACE reads, yielding one entry per CDR3 protein. This sample has about 1.5 million distinct CDR3 sequences, with roughly 45% found just once. V and J are TRBV7-3 and TRBJ2-5; D remains unclear. The J call may be wrong; the DNA end is better matched by TRBJ2-1. Sequenced sample: blood. This clonotype was sampled from a young woman in good health. For the CDR3, the DNA is TGTGCCAGCAGCCGGACGGCTCAAGAGACCCAGTTCTTC. Protein sequence: CASSRTAQETQFF.